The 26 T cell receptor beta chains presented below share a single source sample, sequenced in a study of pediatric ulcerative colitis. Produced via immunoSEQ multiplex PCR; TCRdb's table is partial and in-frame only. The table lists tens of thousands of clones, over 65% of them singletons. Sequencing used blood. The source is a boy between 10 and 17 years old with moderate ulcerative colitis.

The DNA for the CDR3 is TGTGCCAGCAGTTCGCTCGGACAGGGGGATGGCTACACCTTC. As protein: CASSSLGQGDGYTF. This chain links TRBV6-5 with TRBJ1-2; 10 nucleotides agree with TRBD1. The trim removed 4 bases at V and 6 bases at J, leaving 5 bases unmatched. The CDR3 sequence is 14 residues long. CDR1 is MNHEY, CDR2 SVGAGI, per germline.

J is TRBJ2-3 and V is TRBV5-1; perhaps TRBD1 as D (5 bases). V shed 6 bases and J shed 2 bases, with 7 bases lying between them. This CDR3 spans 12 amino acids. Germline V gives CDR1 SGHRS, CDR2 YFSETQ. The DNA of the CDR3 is TGCGCCAGCACAGGGATCACAGATACGCAGTATTTT. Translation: CASTGITDTQYF.

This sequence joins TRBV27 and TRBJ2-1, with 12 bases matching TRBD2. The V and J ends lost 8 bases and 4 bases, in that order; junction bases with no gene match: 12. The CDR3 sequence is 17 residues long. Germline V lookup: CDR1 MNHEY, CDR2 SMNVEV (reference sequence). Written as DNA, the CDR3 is TGTGCCAGCGGGGGTTGGGTGACTAGCGGGGGTTACAATGAGCAGTTCTTC. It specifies CASGGWVTSGGYNEQFF.

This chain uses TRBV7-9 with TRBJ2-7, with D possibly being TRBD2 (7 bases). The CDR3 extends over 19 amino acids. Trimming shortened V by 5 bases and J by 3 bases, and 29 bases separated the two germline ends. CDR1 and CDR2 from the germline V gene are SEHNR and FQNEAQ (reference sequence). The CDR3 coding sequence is TGTGCCAGCAGCCTATTTTTTCTAACGCAGGGGCGGGGGAACTACGAGCAGTACTTC. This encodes CASSLFFLTQGRGNYEQYF. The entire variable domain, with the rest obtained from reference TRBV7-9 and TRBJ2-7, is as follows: DTGVSQNPRHKITKRGQNVTFRCDPISEHNRLYWYRQTLGQGPEFLTYFQNEAQLEKSRLLSDRFSAERPKGSFSTLEIQRTEQGDSAMYLCASSLFFLTQGRGNYEQYFGPGTRLTVT.

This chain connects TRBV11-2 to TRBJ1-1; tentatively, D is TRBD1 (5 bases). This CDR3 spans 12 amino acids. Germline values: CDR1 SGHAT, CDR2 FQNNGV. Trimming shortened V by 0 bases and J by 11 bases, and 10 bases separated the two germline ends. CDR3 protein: CASSLDPRDAFF. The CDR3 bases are TGTGCCAGCAGCTTAGATCCCAGGGACGCTTTCTTT.

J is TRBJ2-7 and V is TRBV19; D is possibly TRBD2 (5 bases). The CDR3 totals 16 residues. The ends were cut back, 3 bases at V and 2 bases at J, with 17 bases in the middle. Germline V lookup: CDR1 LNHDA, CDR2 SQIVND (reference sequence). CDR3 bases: TGTGCCAGTAGTATGAGGGAGACAATGGCCCCCTACGAGCAGTACTTC. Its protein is CASSMRETMAPYEQYF.

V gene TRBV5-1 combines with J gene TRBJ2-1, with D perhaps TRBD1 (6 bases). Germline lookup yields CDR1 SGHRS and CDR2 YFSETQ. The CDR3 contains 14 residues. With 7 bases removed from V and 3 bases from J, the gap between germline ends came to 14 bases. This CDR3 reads CASGRLQGYNEQFF. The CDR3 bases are TGCGCCAGCGGAAGATTACAGGGCTACAATGAGCAGTTCTTC.

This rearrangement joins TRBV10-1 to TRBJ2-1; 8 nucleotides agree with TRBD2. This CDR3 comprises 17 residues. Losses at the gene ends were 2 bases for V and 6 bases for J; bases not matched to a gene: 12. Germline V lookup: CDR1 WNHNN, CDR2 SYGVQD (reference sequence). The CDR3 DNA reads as TGCGCCAGCAGTGAGCGAGCGGGGGAACCGGGACGCAATGAGCAGTTCTTC. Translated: CASSERAGEPGRNEQFF.

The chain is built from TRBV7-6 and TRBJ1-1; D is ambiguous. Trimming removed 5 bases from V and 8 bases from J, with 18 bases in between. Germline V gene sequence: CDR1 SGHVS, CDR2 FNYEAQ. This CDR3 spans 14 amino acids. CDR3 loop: CASSGSVGPREAFF. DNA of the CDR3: TGTGCCAGCAGCGGGTCAGTAGGACCAAGAGAAGCTTTCTTT.

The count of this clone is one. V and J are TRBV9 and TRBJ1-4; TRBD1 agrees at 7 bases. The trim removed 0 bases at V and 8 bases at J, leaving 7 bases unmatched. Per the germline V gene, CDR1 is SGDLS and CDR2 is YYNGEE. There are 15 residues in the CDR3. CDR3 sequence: CASSVVEGANEKLFF. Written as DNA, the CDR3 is TGTGCCAGCAGCGTAGTTGAGGGGGCGAACGAAAAACTGTTTTTT.

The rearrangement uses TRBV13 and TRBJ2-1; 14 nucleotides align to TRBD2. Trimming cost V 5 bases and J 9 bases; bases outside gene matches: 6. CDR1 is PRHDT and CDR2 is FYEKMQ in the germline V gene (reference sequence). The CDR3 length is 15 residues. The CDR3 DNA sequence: TGTGCCAGCAGCGGGGGACTAGCGGGAGTTAGTGAGCAGTTCTTC. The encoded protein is CASSGGLAGVSEQFF.

CDR3 residues: CAWSVGGVSQPQHF. DNA of the CDR3: TGTGCCTGGAGTGTTGGAGGGGTCTCGCAGCCCCAGCATTTT. The chain joins TRBV30 to TRBJ1-5; a possible D gene is TRBD1 (5 bases). The germline CDR1 and CDR2 sequences are GTSNPN and SVGIG (reference sequence). Trimming cost V 0 bases and J 7 bases, with 13 bases left between them. The CDR3 is 14 residues long. The whole variable domain, filled in from reference TRBV30 and TRBJ1-5, reads SQTIHQWPATLVQPVGSPLSLECTVEGTSNPNLYWYRQAAGRGLQLLFYSVGIGQISSEVPQNLSASRPQDRQFILSSKKLLLSDSGFYLCAWSVGGVSQPQHFGDGTRLSIL.

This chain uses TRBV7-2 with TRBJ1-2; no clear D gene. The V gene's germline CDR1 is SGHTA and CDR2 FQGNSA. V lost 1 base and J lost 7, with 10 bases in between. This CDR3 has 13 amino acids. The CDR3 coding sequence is TGTGCCAGCAGCTTAGGGGCCGGGTCTGGCTACACCTTC. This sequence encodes CASSLGAGSGYTF.

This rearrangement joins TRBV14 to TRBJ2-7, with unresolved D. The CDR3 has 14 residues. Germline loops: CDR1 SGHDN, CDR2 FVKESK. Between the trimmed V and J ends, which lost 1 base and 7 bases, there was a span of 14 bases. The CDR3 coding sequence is TGTGCCAGCAGCCAAGCAAATTTTGTGAGGGAGCAGTACTTC. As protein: CASSQANFVREQYF.

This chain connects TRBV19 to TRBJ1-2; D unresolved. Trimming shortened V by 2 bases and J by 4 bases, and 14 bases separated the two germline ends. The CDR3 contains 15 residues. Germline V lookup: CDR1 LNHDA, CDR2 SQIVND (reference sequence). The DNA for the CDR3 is TGTGCCAGTAGTATACCCCGACCCAGGCGCTATGGCTACACCTTC. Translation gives CASSIPRPRRYGYTF.

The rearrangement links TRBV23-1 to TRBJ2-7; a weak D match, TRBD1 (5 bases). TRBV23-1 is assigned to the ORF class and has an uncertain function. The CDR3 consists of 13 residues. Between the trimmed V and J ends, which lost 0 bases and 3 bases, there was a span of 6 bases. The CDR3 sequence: CASSQSTVYEQYF. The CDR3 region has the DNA TGCGCCAGCAGTCAATCGACAGTCTACGAGCAGTACTTC.

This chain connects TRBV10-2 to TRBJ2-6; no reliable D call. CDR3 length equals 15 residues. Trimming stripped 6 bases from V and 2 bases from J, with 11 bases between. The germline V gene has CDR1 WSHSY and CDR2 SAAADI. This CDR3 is CASSPARAGANVLTF. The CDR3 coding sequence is TGCGCCAGCAGCCCTGCACGGGCTGGGGCCAACGTCCTGACTTTC.

CDR3: CASSLFAAGTTDTQYF. The CDR3 DNA reads as TGTGCCAGCAGCTTATTCGCGGCGGGGACCACAGATACGCAGTATTTT. V and J are TRBV7-3 and TRBJ2-3, with D perhaps matching TRBD2 (6 bases). The V gene lost 2 bases and the J gene lost 2 bases, with 14 bases spanning the gap. Germline values: CDR1 SGHTA, CDR2 FQGTGA. The CDR3 loop spans 16 amino acids.

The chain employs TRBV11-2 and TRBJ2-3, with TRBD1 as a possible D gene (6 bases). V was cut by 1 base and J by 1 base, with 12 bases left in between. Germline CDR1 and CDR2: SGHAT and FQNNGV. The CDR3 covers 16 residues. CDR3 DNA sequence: TGTGCCAGCAGCTTAGTAGGGGGAGCGGGCACAGATACGCAGTATTTT. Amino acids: CASSLVGGAGTDTQYF.

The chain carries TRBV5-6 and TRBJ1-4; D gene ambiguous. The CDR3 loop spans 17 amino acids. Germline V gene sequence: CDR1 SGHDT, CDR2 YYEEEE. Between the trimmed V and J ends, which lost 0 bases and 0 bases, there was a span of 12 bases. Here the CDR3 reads CASSLVGNGATNEKLFF. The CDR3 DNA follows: TGTGCCAGCAGCTTGGTAGGGAACGGGGCAACTAATGAAAAACTGTTTTTT.

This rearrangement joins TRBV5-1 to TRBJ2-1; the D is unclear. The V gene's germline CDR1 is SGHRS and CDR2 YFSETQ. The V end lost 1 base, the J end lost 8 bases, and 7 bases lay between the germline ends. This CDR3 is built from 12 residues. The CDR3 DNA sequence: TGCGCCAGCAGCTTGACCTTCGATGAGCAGTTCTTC. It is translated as CASSLTFDEQFF.

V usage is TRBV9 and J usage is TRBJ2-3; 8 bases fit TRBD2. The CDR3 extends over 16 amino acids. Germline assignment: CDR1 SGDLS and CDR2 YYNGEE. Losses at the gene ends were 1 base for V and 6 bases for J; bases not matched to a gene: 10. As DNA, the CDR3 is TGTGCCAGCAGCGTACGTCCGGGGGGGCCCTACGATACGCAGTATTTT. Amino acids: CASSVRPGGPYDTQYF.

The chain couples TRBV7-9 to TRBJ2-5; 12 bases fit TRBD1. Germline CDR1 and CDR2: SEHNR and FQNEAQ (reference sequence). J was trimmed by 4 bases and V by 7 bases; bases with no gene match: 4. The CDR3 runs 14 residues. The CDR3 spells CASKGQGAPETQYF. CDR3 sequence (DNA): TGTGCCAGCAAGGGACAGGGGGCTCCAGAGACCCAGTACTTC. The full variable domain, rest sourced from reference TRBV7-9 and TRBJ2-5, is DTGVSQNPRHKITKRGQNVTFRCDPISEHNRLYWYRQTLGQGPEFLTYFQNEAQLEKSRLLSDRFSAERPKGSFSTLEIQRTEQGDSAMYLCASKGQGAPETQYFGPGTRLLVL.

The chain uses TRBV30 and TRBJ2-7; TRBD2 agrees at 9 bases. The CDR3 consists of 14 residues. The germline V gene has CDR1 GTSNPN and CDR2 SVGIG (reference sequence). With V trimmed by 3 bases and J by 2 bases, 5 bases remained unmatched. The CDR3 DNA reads TGTGCCTGGAGGGGGCGGGGGGGACCCTACGAGCAGTACTTC. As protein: CAWRGRGGPYEQYF. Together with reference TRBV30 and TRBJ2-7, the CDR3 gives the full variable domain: SQTIHQWPATLVQPVGSPLSLECTVEGTSNPNLYWYRQAAGRGLQLLFYSVGIGQISSEVPQNLSASRPQDRQFILSSKKLLLSDSGFYLCAWRGRGGPYEQYFGPGTRLTVT.

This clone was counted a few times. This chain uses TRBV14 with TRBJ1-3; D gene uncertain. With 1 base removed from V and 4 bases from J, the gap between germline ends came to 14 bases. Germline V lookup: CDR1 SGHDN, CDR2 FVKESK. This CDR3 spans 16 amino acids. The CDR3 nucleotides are TGTGCCAGCAGCCAAGGCACCCCTTGGGCCGGAAACACCATATATTTT. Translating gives CASSQGTPWAGNTIYF.

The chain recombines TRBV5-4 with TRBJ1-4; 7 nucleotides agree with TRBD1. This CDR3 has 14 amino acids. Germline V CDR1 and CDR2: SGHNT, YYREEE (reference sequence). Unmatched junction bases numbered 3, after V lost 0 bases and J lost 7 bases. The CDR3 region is CASSLGGGGEKLFF. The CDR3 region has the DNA TGTGCCAGCAGCTTGGGAGGGGGCGGTGAAAAACTGTTTTTT.